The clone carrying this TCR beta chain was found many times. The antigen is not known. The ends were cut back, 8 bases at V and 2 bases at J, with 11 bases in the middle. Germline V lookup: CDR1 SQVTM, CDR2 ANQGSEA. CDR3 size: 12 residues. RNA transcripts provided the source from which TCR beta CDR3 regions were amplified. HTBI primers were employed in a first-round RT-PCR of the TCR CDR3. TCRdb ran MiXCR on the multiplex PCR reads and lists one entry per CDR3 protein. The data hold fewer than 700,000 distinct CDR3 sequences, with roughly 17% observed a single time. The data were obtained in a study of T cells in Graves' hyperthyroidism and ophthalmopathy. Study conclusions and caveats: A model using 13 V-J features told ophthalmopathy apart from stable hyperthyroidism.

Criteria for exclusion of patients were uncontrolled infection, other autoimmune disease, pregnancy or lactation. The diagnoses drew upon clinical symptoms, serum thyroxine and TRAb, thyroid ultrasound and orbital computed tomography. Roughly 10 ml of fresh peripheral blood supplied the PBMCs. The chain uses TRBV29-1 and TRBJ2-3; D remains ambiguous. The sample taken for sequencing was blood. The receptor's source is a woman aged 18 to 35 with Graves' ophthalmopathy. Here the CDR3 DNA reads TGCAGCTACGGGTCTTTCACAGATACGCAGTATTTT. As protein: CSYGSFTDTQYF.